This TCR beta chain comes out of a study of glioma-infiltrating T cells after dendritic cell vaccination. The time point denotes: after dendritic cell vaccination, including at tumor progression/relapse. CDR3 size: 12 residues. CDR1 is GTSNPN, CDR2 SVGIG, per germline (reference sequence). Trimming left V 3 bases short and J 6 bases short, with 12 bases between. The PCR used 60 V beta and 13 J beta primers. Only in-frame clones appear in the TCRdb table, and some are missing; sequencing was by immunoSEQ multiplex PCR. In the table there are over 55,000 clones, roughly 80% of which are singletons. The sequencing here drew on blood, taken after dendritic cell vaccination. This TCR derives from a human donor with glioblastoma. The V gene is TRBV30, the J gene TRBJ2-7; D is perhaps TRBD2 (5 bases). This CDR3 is CAWSPWGVEQYF. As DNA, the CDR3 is TGTGCCTGGAGCCCTTGGGGAGTCGAGCAGTACTTC.